This passage covers 27 T cell receptor beta chains from one sample sequenced in a study of blood T cells in healthy people across ages. A second 7 to 11 cycle PCR used barcoded and J-beta primers. TCRdb passed the 5' RACE reads through MiXCR, listing each CDR3 protein once. Of 750,000 to 850,000 distinct CDR3 sequences in the sample, around 25% were seen once. The same specimen was also included in a second study, on T cells of mothers and their children.

Sequencing was performed on blood. These receptor sequences come from a boy younger than 18 in good health.

The rearrangement uses TRBV3-1 and TRBJ2-4, with unresolved D. Germline CDR1 LGHDT, CDR2 YNNKEL (reference sequence). V lost 8 bases and J 5 bases, leaving 16 bases between the germline ends. The CDR3 is made up of 14 amino acids. Here the CDR3 DNA reads TGTGCCAGCGCTTCAAGTGGCTCCGAAAACATTCAGTACTTC. It translates to CASASSGSENIQYF.

This clonotype was detected only a few times. Here the CDR3 reads CASLSGTLTDTQYF. The CDR3 DNA sequence: TGCGCCAGCTTATCAGGGACCCTCACAGATACGCAGTATTTT. The chain uses TRBV5-1 and TRBJ2-3; D is tentatively TRBD1 or TRBD2 (5 bases each). The CDR3 is 14 residues long. CDR1 and CDR2 from the germline V gene are SGHRS and YFSETQ. V was cut by 7 bases and J by 2 bases, with 14 bases left in between. The variable domain in full, with the rest retrieved from reference TRBV5-1 and TRBJ2-3, is KAGVTQTPRYLIKTRGQQVTLSCSPISGHRSVSWYQQTPGQGLQFLFEYFSETQRNKGNFPGRFSGRQFSNSRSEMNVSTLELGDSALYLCASLSGTLTDTQYFGPGTRLTVL.

This clonotype was observed a few times. The chain combines TRBV6-6 with TRBJ1-1; 9 bases map to TRBD1. Germline CDR1 is MNHNY and CDR2 is SVGAGI (reference sequence). The CDR3 runs 16 residues. Trimming removed 6 bases from V and 2 bases from J; junction bases left unmatched: 10. CDR3 protein: CASSDRDRVFNTEAFF. The CDR3 DNA reads as TGTGCCAGCAGCGACCGGGACAGGGTGTTTAACACTGAAGCTTTCTTT.

The chain recombines TRBV2 with TRBJ2-7, with D perhaps TRBD1 (7 bases). Trimming removed 8 bases at V and 1 base at J, with 15 bases between. The CDR3 is made up of 14 amino acids. CDR1 is SNHLY, CDR2 FYNNEI, per germline. The CDR3 is CASPPEGASYEQYF. The CDR3 region has the DNA TGTGCCAGCCCGCCGGAGGGGGCGTCCTACGAGCAGTACTTC.

The chain couples TRBV9 to TRBJ2-3; TRBD2 aligns across 10 bases. CDR3 length: 17 residues. The V gene's germline CDR1 is SGDLS and CDR2 YYNGEE. V lost 0 bases to trimming and J lost 2 bases; unmatched junction nucleotides: 6. CDR3: CASSVGGSGGLTDTQYF. The CDR3, as DNA: TGTGCCAGCAGCGTAGGGGGTAGCGGGGGGCTCACAGATACGCAGTATTTT. Drawing the rest from reference TRBV9 and TRBJ2-3, the complete variable domain is DSGVTQTPKHLITATGQRVTLRCSPRSGDLSVYWYQQSLDQGLQFLIQYYNGEERAKGNILERFSAQQFPDLHSELNLSSLELGDSALYFCASSVGGSGGLTDTQYFGPGTRLTVL.

V is TRBV27 and J is TRBJ1-2, with TRBD1 matching 7 bases. The ends lost 5 bases at V and 0 bases at J; junction bases unmatched: 6. CDR1 is MNHEY and CDR2 is SMNVEV in the germline V gene (reference sequence). The CDR3 is 15 residues long. The CDR3 DNA sequence: TGTGCCAGCAGTAGGAGACAGGGAGCTAACTATGGCTACACCTTC. Translating it yields CASSRRQGANYGYTF.

The chain couples TRBV10-3 to TRBJ2-1, with a possible D match to TRBD2 (6 bases). V lost 8 bases, J lost 3 bases, and 11 bases lay in between. The germline V gene encodes CDR1 ENHRY and CDR2 SYGVKD. The CDR3 runs 13 residues. The CDR3 loop reads CAIGRPGYNEQFF. The CDR3 DNA follows: TGTGCCATCGGGAGGCCCGGCTACAATGAGCAGTTCTTC.

The chain recombines TRBV28 with TRBJ1-6; TRBD1 aligns across 7 bases. The CDR3 spans 13 residues. Trimming took 7 bases from V and 8 from J; bases not matched to a gene: 5. CDR1 and CDR2 from the germline V gene are MDHEN and SYDVKM. CDR3 sequence: CASTPTGYSPLHF. DNA for the CDR3: TGTGCCAGCACCCCGACAGGGTATTCACCCCTCCACTTT.

The sample holds a few counts of this clonotype. The chain carries TRBV7-9 and TRBJ1-4; D gene ambiguous. CDR3 length equals 11 residues. V was clipped by 5 bases and J by 5 bases, with 3 bases between them. The germline CDR1 and CDR2 sequences are SEHNR and FQNEAQ (reference sequence). CDR3 region: CASSDNEKLFF. CDR3 nucleotides: TGTGCCAGCAGCGACAATGAAAAACTGTTTTTT.

In its sample, this clonotype was seen a few times. V gene TRBV7-9 combines with J gene TRBJ1-4; D is unclear. CDR3 length: 14 residues. The V gene lost 0 bases and the J gene lost 8 bases, with 10 bases spanning the gap. CDR1 SEHNR and CDR2 FQNEAQ come from the germline V gene (reference sequence). This chain's CDR3 is CASSLAGVREKLFF. The CDR3 DNA follows: TGTGCCAGCAGCTTAGCCGGGGTCCGGGAAAAACTGTTTTTT.

On this clonotype: At one end, the junction sequence differs from germline, possibly due to a read error. The chain recombines TRBV7-7 with TRBJ2-5; D may be TRBD2 (5 bases). CDR1 and CDR2 (germline): SSHAT, FNYEAQ (reference sequence). There are 13 residues in the CDR3. In DNA, the CDR3 is TGTGCTAGCAGCTTAGTGCAGGACTCGACCCAGTACTTC. This encodes CASSLVQDSTQYF.

Ten or more counts support this clonotype. This chain links TRBV4-3 with TRBJ2-6; a possible D gene is TRBD2 (5 bases). Germline values: CDR1 LGHNA, CDR2 YSLEER. V lost 0 bases and J lost 0, with 6 bases in between. The CDR3 length is 16 residues. This chain's CDR3 is CASSQEAGSGANVLTF. CDR3 coding DNA: TGCGCCAGCAGCCAAGAGGCGGGCTCTGGGGCCAACGTCCTGACTTTC.

This chain connects TRBV25-1 to TRBJ2-1, with TRBD2 as a possible D gene (6 bases). Germline assignment: CDR1 MGHDK and CDR2 SYGVNS. The CDR3 runs to 14 residues. V was clipped by 9 bases and J by 9 bases, with 21 bases between them. The CDR3 bases are TGTGCCAGTGGGCGACTAGAGGGTGTGGGTGAGCAGTTCTTC. It specifies CASGRLEGVGEQFF. Drawing the rest from reference TRBV25-1 and TRBJ2-1, the complete variable domain is EADIYQTPRYLVIGTGKKITLECSQTMGHDKMYWYQQDPGMELHLIHYSYGVNSTEKGDLSSESTVSRIRTEHFPLTLESARPSHTSQYLCASGRLEGVGEQFFGPGTRLTVL.

This clonotype was seen more than once but under ten times. The chain employs TRBV7-3 and TRBJ2-3, with D possibly TRBD2 on 6 matching bases. CDR3 length: 17 residues. Germline assignment: CDR1 SGHTA and CDR2 FQGTGA. V dropped 0 bases and J dropped 2 bases, with 15 bases sitting between them. The CDR3 bases are TGTGCCAGCAGCTTAACCTTGGCGGGGACGTTCACAGATACGCAGTATTTT. Translating gives CASSLTLAGTFTDTQYF.

The V call is TRBV20-1, the J call TRBJ2-7, with no clear D. Germline assignment: CDR1 DFQATT and CDR2 SNEGSKA (reference sequence). This CDR3 spans 13 amino acids. The V and J ends lost 2 bases and 4 bases respectively, with 12 bases between them. The CDR3: CSARTMLGYEQYF. The CDR3 region has the DNA TGCAGTGCTAGAACCATGCTCGGGTACGAGCAGTACTTC.

The V and J genes are TRBV6-1 and TRBJ1-1; TRBD1 matches 7 bases. The CDR3 is 14 residues long. V gave up 6 bases and J gave up 1 base; unmatched junction bases: 5. Germline lookup yields CDR1 MNHNS and CDR2 SASEGT. In DNA, the CDR3 is TGTGCCAGCAGACTTCAGGGGGGGAACACTGAAGCTTTCTTT. This translates into CASRLQGGNTEAFF.

The V call is TRBV20-1, the J call TRBJ2-7, with D perhaps matching TRBD2 (6 bases). The CDR3 runs to 14 residues. V gave up 3 bases and J gave up 3 bases, with 15 bases separating them. The germline CDR1 and CDR2 sequences are DFQATT and SNEGSKA (reference sequence). Here the CDR3 reads CSARPRRGNYEQYF. As DNA, the CDR3 is TGCAGTGCTAGGCCAAGGCGGGGCAACTACGAGCAGTACTTC.

There are a few counts of this clonotype. The rearrangement uses TRBV29-1 and TRBJ2-7; D uncertain. The CDR3 loop spans 15 amino acids. CDR1 and CDR2 (germline): SQVTM, ANQGSEA. The V gene lost 0 bases and the J gene lost 3 bases, with 15 bases spanning the gap. The CDR3 DNA is TGCAGCGTTGAAGATGTAAAGGGCGAGGACTACGAGCAGTACTTC. This gives the protein CSVEDVKGEDYEQYF.

V gene TRBV6-5 combines with J gene TRBJ2-2, with a tentative D call TRBD2 (6 bases). Germline values: CDR1 MNHEY, CDR2 SVGAGI. Trimming stripped 0 bases from V and 6 bases from J, with 14 bases between. This CDR3 comprises 16 residues. CDR3 DNA: TGTGCCAGCAGTTACTCGGCCAGGAGGGGAGCCGGGGAGCTGTTTTTT. Protein: CASSYSARRGAGELFF.

The sample holds a few counts of this clonotype. The chain combines TRBV12-3 or TRBV12-4 with TRBJ2-5, with 7 positions matching TRBD1. The CDR3 is made up of 16 amino acids. The V gene end was trimmed by 6 bases and the J gene end by 0 bases; junction bases not matched to a gene: 10. CDR3 coding DNA: TGTGCCAGCAGGGGGAGAGGGGGCCCTTACCAAGAGACCCAGTACTTC. It yields the protein CASRGRGGPYQETQYF.

This clonotype was detected a few times. One junction end disagrees with the germline gene, perhaps due to a read error. V gene TRBV6-5 combines with J gene TRBJ2-7; possibly TRBD1 for D (6 bases). The CDR3 sequence is 14 residues long. Germline values: CDR1 MNHEY, CDR2 SVGAGI. The CDR3 here is CASKTHSGGYEQCF. CDR3 DNA sequence: TGTGCCAGCAAGACACACAGTGGGGGCTACGAGCAGTGCTTC.

In this sample, this clonotype turned up a few times. The chain employs TRBV7-9 and TRBJ2-2; D perhaps matches TRBD2 (6 bases). Germline CDR1 and CDR2: SEHNR and FQNEAQ (reference sequence). The CDR3 is 14 residues long. Trimming took 5 bases from V and 4 from J, leaving 11 bases between them. This CDR3 is CASSDLGLTGELFF. CDR3 in DNA: TGTGCCAGCAGCGACCTGGGACTCACCGGGGAGCTGTTTTTT. Full variable domain (outside the CDR3, taken from reference TRBV7-9 and TRBJ2-2): DTGVSQNPRHKITKRGQNVTFRCDPISEHNRLYWYRQTLGQGPEFLTYFQNEAQLEKSRLLSDRFSAERPKGSFSTLEIQRTEQGDSAMYLCASSDLGLTGELFFGEGSRLTVL.

The chain is built from TRBV2 and TRBJ1-4; TRBD1 matches at 8 bases. The CDR3 runs 15 residues. Trimming removed 6 bases from V and 0 bases from J; junction bases left unmatched: 3. The germline V gene encodes CDR1 SNHLY and CDR2 FYNNEI. The CDR3 region is CASRLQGATNEKLFF. DNA of the CDR3: TGTGCCAGCAGATTACAGGGGGCAACTAATGAAAAACTGTTTTTT.

This clonotype was counted between two and nine times. V usage is TRBV27 and J usage is TRBJ2-5; 10 positions match TRBD1. The J call is in doubt because the DNA end fits TRBJ2-7 better. CDR1 and CDR2 (germline): MNHEY, SMNVEV (reference sequence). The CDR3 has 15 residues. The CDR3: CASSSRQGAIYEQYF. DNA for the CDR3: TGTGCCAGCAGTTCCCGACAGGGGGCGATCTACGAGCAGTACTTC.

This clonotype was found a few times. The gene calls are TRBV20-1 and TRBJ2-7, with a possible D match to TRBD1 (5 bases). From germline, CDR1 is DFQATT and CDR2 SNEGSKA (reference sequence). V was pared by 0 bases and J by 3 bases, with 27 bases between. CDR3 length: 19 residues. Here the CDR3 DNA reads TGCAGTGCTAGAGATCGAAGGTTCGTGGATGACAGCCGATACTACGAGCAGTACTTC. Its translation: CSARDRRFVDDSRYYEQYF.

This clonotype appeared a few times. The chain uses TRBV6-2 or TRBV6-3 and TRBJ1-6, with D hard to call. Germline V gene sequence: CDR1 MNHEY, CDR2 SVGEGT. V dropped 6 bases and J dropped 5 bases, with 17 bases sitting between them. The CDR3 is 16 residues long. In DNA, the CDR3 is TGTGCCAGCAGATTCGGCTCTTGGACTGATAATTCACCCCTCCACTTT. Protein sequence: CASRFGSWTDNSPLHF.

J is TRBJ2-7 and V is TRBV20-1; no definite D call. Trimming took 2 bases from V and 2 from J, leaving 16 bases between them. CDR1 DFQATT and CDR2 SNEGSKA come from the germline V gene (reference sequence). This CDR3 spans 15 amino acids. CDR3 region: CSARPDPETAYEQYF. The CDR3 nucleotides are TGCAGTGCTAGACCCGACCCGGAAACCGCCTACGAGCAGTACTTC.